Below are 30 T cell receptor beta chains sequenced from a single sample in a study of regulatory T cells in long-lasting Graves disease. As to time point: newly diagnosed GD, antithyroid drugs for less than 3 months. There was RNA extracted from PBMCs, and the TCR library was made from it. In building TCR beta libraries, iRepertoire HTBI primers were used together with Arm-PCR of CDR3 regions. TCRdb passed the multiplex PCR reads through MiXCR, listing each CDR3 protein once. The sample includes hundreds of thousands of distinct CDR3 sequences, 15% to 20% seen only once; the top ten take more than 10%. The same data also contributed to another study, on T cells in Graves' hyperthyroidism and ophthalmopathy.

Sequencing was performed on peripheral blood mononuclear cells (PBMCs), taken at new diagnosis, from a patient treated with antithyroid drugs. These TCRs come from a young man with Graves disease.

This chain links TRBV7-6 with TRBJ2-1, with 9 positions matching TRBD2. J gave up 6 bases and V 1 base, and 7 bases lay outside the gene matches. Per germline, CDR1 SGHVS and CDR2 FNYEAQ. The CDR3 sequence is 16 residues long. DNA for the CDR3: TGTGCCAGCAGCTTAGTCGGGGCGGGAGGGCGCAATGAGCAGTTCTTC. Translating gives CASSLVGAGGRNEQFF.

This clonotype was recorded a few times. This chain joins TRBV24-1 and TRBJ2-1, with TRBD1 matching 7 bases. Germline CDR1 KGHDR, CDR2 SFDVKD. After removal of 3 bases from V and 15 bases from J, the junction contained 7 bases not matched to a gene. The CDR3 contains 12 residues. CDR3 in amino acids: CATSDTGALGFF. In DNA form, the CDR3 reads TGTGCCACCAGTGATACAGGGGCTCTCGGGTTCTTC.

This clonotype came up a few times. The chain joins TRBV14 to TRBJ2-1, with D tentatively TRBD1 (6 bases). V was shortened by 1 base and J by 4 bases, with 8 bases between the two germline ends. This CDR3 region has 14 residues. Germline CDR1 is SGHDN and CDR2 is FVKESK. CDR3 sequence: CASSQVGGYNEQFF. The CDR3 DNA sequence: TGTGCCAGCAGCCAAGTAGGGGGTTACAATGAGCAGTTCTTC.

This clonotype was seen a few times. The chain links TRBV27 to TRBJ2-7, with D unresolved. V lost 0 bases, J lost 7 bases, and 13 bases lay in between. The CDR3 runs to 14 residues. Germline assignment: CDR1 MNHEY and CDR2 SMNVEV (reference sequence). The CDR3 bases are TGTGCCAGCAGTTTATCGGCCCTTTTTGGAGAGCAGTACTTC. It translates to CASSLSALFGEQYF.

This clonotype was recorded many times. V and J are TRBV20-1 and TRBJ2-7, with TRBD2 matching over 12 bases. CDR3 length equals 16 residues. Germline V gene data show CDR1 as DFQATT and CDR2 as SNEGSKA (reference sequence). The V and J ends lost 1 base and 0 bases, in that order; junction bases with no gene match: 4. This CDR3 is CSARGTTSGSSYEQYF. CDR3 DNA sequence: TGCAGTGCTAGAGGTACGACTAGCGGGAGCTCCTACGAGCAGTACTTC.

This clonotype showed up just a few times. The DNA of the CDR3 is TGTGCCATCAGGCCGACTAGTGGAGAGGAGACCCAGTACTTC. Translated, it gives CAIRPTSGEETQYF. The genes are TRBV10-3 and TRBJ2-5; D is perhaps TRBD2 (6 bases). The CDR3 has 14 amino acids. V gave up 6 bases and J gave up 5 bases, with 16 bases separating them. Germline CDR1 and CDR2: ENHRY and SYGVKD.

The chain carries TRBV7-3 and TRBJ2-1; D is unresolved. V was cut by 5 bases and J by 6 bases, with 11 bases left in between. Germline V gives CDR1 SGHTA, CDR2 FQGTGA. The CDR3 extends over 13 amino acids. CDR3 protein: CASSTDACNEQFF. DNA of the CDR3: TGTGCCAGCAGCACGGATGCCTGCAATGAGCAGTTCTTC.

The sample holds a few counts of this clonotype. The V gene is TRBV6-1, the J gene TRBJ1-2; 7 nucleotides align to TRBD1. Trimming removed 6 bases from V and 8 bases from J; junction bases left unmatched: 6. The CDR3 runs to 12 residues. Germline CDR1 and CDR2: MNHNS and SASEGT. DNA of the CDR3: TGTGCCAGCAGCGGGGACAGACACGGCTACACCTTC. Protein: CASSGDRHGYTF.

This clonotype was seen more than once but under ten times. J is TRBJ2-3 and V is TRBV4-1; the D gene is possibly TRBD2 (6 bases). V lost 6 bases and J 1 base, leaving 14 bases between the germline ends. CDR1 and CDR2 (germline): MGHRA, YSYEKL. CDR3 length: 15 amino acids. Written as DNA, the CDR3 is TGCGCCAGCAGACCCGGGACTCGACGCACAGATACGCAGTATTTT. It codes for CASRPGTRRTDTQYF.

Many counts were recorded for this clonotype. This sequence joins TRBV3-1 and TRBJ2-7; 11 bases fit TRBD2. Germline loops: CDR1 LGHDT, CDR2 YNNKEL (reference sequence). The CDR3 contains 14 residues. V lost 4 bases and J lost 6; bases outside the gene matches: 5. The CDR3 nucleotides are TGTGCCAGCAGCCGAGGACTAGCGGGCTTCGAGCAGTACTTC. Protein product: CASSRGLAGFEQYF.

The sample holds many counts of this clonotype. The chain is built from TRBV7-9 and TRBJ2-7; TRBD1 or TRBD2 may be the D gene (5 bases each). Germline lookup yields CDR1 SEHNR and CDR2 FQNEAQ (reference sequence). The CDR3 consists of 12 residues. The CDR3, as DNA: TGTGCTTCGGGTGGGGGAATCTCCGAGCAGTACTTC. Translated, it gives CASGGGISEQYF.

The genes are TRBV19 and TRBJ1-3; D might be TRBD1 (5 bases). CDR3 size: 15 residues. Germline CDR1 and CDR2: LNHDA and SQIVND (reference sequence). The V end lost 6 bases, the J end lost 0 bases, and 12 bases lay between the germline ends. In DNA form, the CDR3 reads TGTGCCAGTAGGAGCCAGGGCCGCTCTGGAAACACCATATATTTT. This translates into CASRSQGRSGNTIYF.

The chain carries TRBV5-1 and TRBJ2-2; TRBD2 agrees at 11 bases. Germline V lookup: CDR1 SGHRS, CDR2 YFSETQ. J gave up 0 bases and V 2 bases, and 3 bases lay outside the gene matches. The CDR3 has 17 amino acids. This CDR3 reads CASSLLAGASNTGELFF. In nucleotides, the CDR3 is TGCGCCAGCAGCTTACTAGCGGGGGCCTCGAACACCGGGGAGCTGTTTTTT.

This clonotype was seen at least ten times. This chain connects TRBV7-8 to TRBJ2-7; D might be TRBD1 (6 bases). The CDR3 has 16 amino acids. V was shortened by 2 bases and J by 0 bases, with 14 bases between the two germline ends. Germline CDR1 is SGHVS and CDR2 is FQNEAQ. The CDR3: CASSLLGAMNSYEQYF. Written as DNA, the CDR3 is TGTGCCAGCAGCTTACTGGGGGCCATGAACTCCTACGAGCAGTACTTC.

The rearrangement joins TRBV30 to TRBJ2-1; D is unresolved. The CDR3 is 14 amino acids. Germline-derived CDR1 and CDR2 are GTSNPN and SVGIG (reference sequence). The V end lost 0 bases, the J end lost 2 bases, and 8 bases lay between the germline ends. CDR3 DNA: TGTGCCTGGAGTGTACTGGCTACCTACAATGAGCAGTTCTTC. Translating it yields CAWSVLATYNEQFF.

This clonotype was seen many times. The rearrangement joins TRBV20-1 to TRBJ2-7, with 10 bases aligning to TRBD1. Germline assignment: CDR1 DFQATT and CDR2 SNEGSKA (reference sequence). Trimming cost V 1 base and J 2 bases; bases outside gene matches: 5. The CDR3 sequence is 15 residues long. The CDR3 spells CSARGSGTGAYEQYF. The CDR3 coding sequence is TGCAGTGCTAGAGGATCCGGGACAGGGGCCTACGAGCAGTACTTC.

The V gene is TRBV30, the J gene TRBJ2-5, with unresolved D. The CDR3 loop spans 13 amino acids. The ends were cut back, 1 base at V and 4 bases at J, with 10 bases in the middle. The germline V gene encodes CDR1 GTSNPN and CDR2 SVGIG (reference sequence). CDR3 in DNA: TGTGCCTGGAGTGGGACGGCAGCAGAGACCCAGTACTTC. Its protein product is CAWSGTAAETQYF. Supplemented by reference TRBV30 and TRBJ2-5, the full variable domain reads SQTIHQWPATLVQPVGSPLSLECTVEGTSNPNLYWYRQAAGRGLQLLFYSVGIGQISSEVPQNLSASRPQDRQFILSSKKLLLSDSGFYLCAWSGTAAETQYFGPGTRLLVL.

The CDR3 region is CASSLQGSQPQHF. CDR3 DNA: TGTGCCAGCAGCTTACAGGGAAGTCAGCCCCAGCATTTT. V is TRBV7-2 and J is TRBJ1-5; D is possibly TRBD1 (5 bases). There are 13 residues in the CDR3. V was clipped by 2 bases and J by 6 bases, with 8 bases between them. The germline gives CDR1 SGHTA, CDR2 FQGNSA.

Details on this clonotype: Since a much larger clone is just one base distant, this may be a read error. The chain employs TRBV29-1 and TRBJ2-7; D remains ambiguous. Trimming shortened V by 7 bases and J by 2 bases, and 15 bases separated the two germline ends. The CDR3 is 13 amino acids. CDR1 is SQVTM, CDR2 ANQGSEA, per germline. The CDR3, as DNA: TGCAGCGCTGTGGGGTCCACGGCCTACGAGCAGTACTTC. It translates to CSAVGSTAYEQYF.

J is TRBJ2-6 and V is TRBV2; D unresolved. Germline assignment: CDR1 SNHLY and CDR2 FYNNEI. V lost 5 bases, J lost 0 bases, and 14 bases lay in between. The CDR3 runs to 17 residues. CDR3 nucleotide sequence: TGTGCCAGCAGTCTCGAATCTGAGAGCTCTGGGGCCAACGTCCTGACTTTC. Amino acid sequence: CASSLESESSGANVLTF.

This clonotype was seen only a few times. The chain employs TRBV20-1 and TRBJ2-7; 7 bases align to TRBD2. This CDR3 is built from 13 residues. V was clipped by 6 bases and J by 6 bases; unmatched bases: 11. Per germline, CDR1 DFQATT and CDR2 SNEGSKA (reference sequence). The CDR3 nucleotides are TGCAGTGCCAGCAAGGCACCGGGGGGCGAGCAGTACTTC. Its protein product is CSASKAPGGEQYF.

This rearrangement joins TRBV12-5 to TRBJ2-3; no clear D gene. CDR3 length equals 14 residues. The germline V gene encodes CDR1 LGHNT and CDR2 FRNRAP. Trimming shortened V by 1 base and J by 2 bases, and 7 bases separated the two germline ends. The CDR3 nucleotides are TGTGCTAGTGGTTTGGGGTCGTACACAGATACGCAGTATTTT. It encodes CASGLGSYTDTQYF. The full variable domain, completed using reference TRBV12-5 and TRBJ2-3, is DARVTQTPRHKVTEMGQEVTMRCQPILGHNTVFWYRQTMMQGLELLAYFRNRAPLDDSGMPKDRFSAEMPDATLATLKIQPSEPRDSAVYFCASGLGSYTDTQYFGPGTRLTVL.

A few counts support this clonotype. This chain uses TRBV3-1 with TRBJ2-1, with D unresolved. V lost 1 base and J 9 bases, leaving 16 bases between the germline ends. Germline CDR1 reads LGHDT; CDR2 reads YNNKEL (reference sequence). CDR3 length equals 15 residues. In DNA form, the CDR3 reads TGTGCCAGCAGCCAAGTCGTTAGCAGGTACGGTGAGCAGTTCTTC. It translates to CASSQVVSRYGEQFF.

This clonotype was detected many times. V usage is TRBV6-5 and J usage is TRBJ2-3; D is possibly TRBD1 (6 bases). The CDR3 totals 16 residues. The germline gives CDR1 MNHEY, CDR2 SVGAGI. Trimming took 1 base from V and 0 from J, leaving 11 bases between them. The CDR3 region has the DNA TGTGCCAGCAGTTACTTGACAGGTGCTAGCACAGATACGCAGTATTTT. Protein: CASSYLTGASTDTQYF.

This clonotype was seen repeatedly, ten times or more. This sequence joins TRBV6-1 and TRBJ2-7; TRBD2 is a possible D gene (6 bases). Germline CDR1 and CDR2: MNHNS and SASEGT. V was pared by 2 bases and J by 3 bases, with 14 bases between. The CDR3 covers 15 residues. The CDR3 is CASSELGTVNYEQYF. The CDR3 nucleotides are TGTGCCAGCAGTGAATTGGGGACTGTTAACTACGAGCAGTACTTC.

This clonotype was counted a few times. This chain links TRBV12-3 or TRBV12-4 with TRBJ2-7; 7 bases fit TRBD1. This CDR3 contains 15 residues. V shed 1 base, J shed 3 bases, and the junction held 6 bases outside the gene matches. CDR3 DNA sequence: TGTGCCAGCAGTTTAGGGACAGGCCGACTCTACGAGCAGTACTTC. This sequence encodes CASSLGTGRLYEQYF.

In regard to this clonotype: Likely a read error: the CDR3 ends without its conserved phenylalanine or tryptophan. V gene TRBV11-2 combines with J gene TRBJ2-5; D call uncertain. This CDR3 has 13 residues. With 5 bases removed from V and 5 bases from J, the gap between germline ends came to 12 bases. Germline lookup yields CDR1 SGHAT and CDR2 FQNNGV. CDR3: CASSPGSSETQYL. Written as DNA, the CDR3 is TGTGCCAGCAGCCCTGGGTCCTCGGAGACCCAGTACCTC.

The V gene is TRBV6-2 or TRBV6-3, the J gene TRBJ2-5, with unresolved D. The germline CDR1 and CDR2 sequences are MNHEY and SVGEGT. Trimming left V 2 bases short and J 2 bases short, with 6 bases between. The CDR3 has 13 amino acids. The CDR3 here is CASSYGRQETQYF. CDR3 DNA: TGTGCCAGCAGTTACGGCAGACAAGAGACCCAGTACTTC.

This clonotype was seen at least ten times. The chain uses TRBV7-8 and TRBJ2-3; tentatively, D is TRBD1 or TRBD2 (5 bases each). With 3 bases removed from V and 0 bases from J, the gap between germline ends came to 10 bases. This CDR3 has 15 amino acids. Germline V CDR1 and CDR2: SGHVS, FQNEAQ. CDR3 sequence: CASSLGVDSTDTQYF. CDR3 in DNA: TGTGCCAGCAGCTTGGGGGTCGATAGCACAGATACGCAGTATTTT. Full variable domain (missing parts from reference TRBV7-8 and TRBJ2-3): GAGVSQSPRYKVAKRGQDVALRCDPISGHVSLFWYQQALGQGPEFLTYFQNEAQLDKSGLPSDRFFAERPEGSVSTLKIQRTQQEDSAVYLCASSLGVDSTDTQYFGPGTRLTVL.

J is TRBJ1-2 and V is TRBV25-1, with D tentatively TRBD1 (5 bases). Between the trimmed V and J ends, which lost 1 base and 2 bases, there was a span of 5 bases. This CDR3 is 13 amino acids long. Germline values: CDR1 MGHDK, CDR2 SYGVNS. The CDR3 DNA is TGTGCCAGCAGTGAATCAGGGAACTATGGCTACACCTTC. Its translation: CASSESGNYGYTF.